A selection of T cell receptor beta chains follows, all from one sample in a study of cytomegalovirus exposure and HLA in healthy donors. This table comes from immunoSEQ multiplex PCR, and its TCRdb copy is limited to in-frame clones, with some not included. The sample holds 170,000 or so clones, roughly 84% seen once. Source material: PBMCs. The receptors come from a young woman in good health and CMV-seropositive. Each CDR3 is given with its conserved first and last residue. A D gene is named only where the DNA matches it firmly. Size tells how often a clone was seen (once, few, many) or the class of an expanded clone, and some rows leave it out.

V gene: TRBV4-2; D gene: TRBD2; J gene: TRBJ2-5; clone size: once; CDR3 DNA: TGTGCCAGCAGCCCTCTAGGGACTAGTGGAGATGGGGAGACCCAGTACTTC; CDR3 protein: CASSPLGTSGDGETQYF
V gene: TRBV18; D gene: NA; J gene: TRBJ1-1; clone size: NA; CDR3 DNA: TGTGCCAGCTCACCAGGTACGAGTAACACTGAAGCTTTCTTT; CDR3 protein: CASSPGTSNTEAFF
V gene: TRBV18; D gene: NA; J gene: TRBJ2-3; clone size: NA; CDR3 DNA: TGTGCCAGCTCACGGGGGCTAACCCTCACTAGCACAGATACGCAGTATTTT; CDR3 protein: CASSRGLTLTSTDTQYF
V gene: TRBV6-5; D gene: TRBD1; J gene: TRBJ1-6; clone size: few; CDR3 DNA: TGTGCCAGCAGTTTCCACAGGGGGCGGAATTCACCCCTCCACTTT; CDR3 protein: CASSFHRGRNSPLHF
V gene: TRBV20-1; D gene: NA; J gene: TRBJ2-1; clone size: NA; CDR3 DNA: TGCAGTGCGAGGTCATATGAGCAGTTCTTC; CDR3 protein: CSARSYEQFF
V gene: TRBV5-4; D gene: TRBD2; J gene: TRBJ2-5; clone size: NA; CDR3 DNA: TGTGCCAGCAGCTCGGGACTAGCGGGGGGGAGTACCCAAGAGACCCAGTACTTC; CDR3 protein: CASSSGLAGGSTQETQYF
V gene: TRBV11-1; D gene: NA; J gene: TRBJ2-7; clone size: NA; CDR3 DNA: TGTGCCAGCAGCCAGGACAACTACGAGCAGTACTTC; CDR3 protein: CASSQDNYEQYF
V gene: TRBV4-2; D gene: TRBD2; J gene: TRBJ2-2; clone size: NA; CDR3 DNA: TGTGCCAGCAGCCAAGGACTAGCGGGGGGCTCCGGGGAGCTGTTTTTT; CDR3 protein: CASSQGLAGGSGELFF
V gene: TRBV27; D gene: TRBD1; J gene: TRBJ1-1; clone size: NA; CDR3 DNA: TGTGCCAGCAGTTTATCGGTAACAGGGGGCACTGAAGCTTTCTTT; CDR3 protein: CASSLSVTGGTEAFF
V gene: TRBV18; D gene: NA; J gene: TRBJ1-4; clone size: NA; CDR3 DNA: TGTGCCAGCTCAAACAGAGCAACTAATGAAAAACTGTTTTTT; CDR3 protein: CASSNRATNEKLFF
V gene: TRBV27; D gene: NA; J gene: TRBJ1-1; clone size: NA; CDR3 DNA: TGTGCCAGCAGTTTATTTTCGGGGGTTACGGACACTGAAGCTTTCTTT; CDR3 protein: CASSLFSGVTDTEAFF
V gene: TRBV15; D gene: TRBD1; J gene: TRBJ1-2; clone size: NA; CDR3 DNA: TGTGCCACCAGCAAACAGGGGAGCTATGGCTACACCTTC; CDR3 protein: CATSKQGSYGYTF
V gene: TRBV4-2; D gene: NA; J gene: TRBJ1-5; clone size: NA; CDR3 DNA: TGTGCCAGCAGTCATGGAGAAAATGGTAATCAGCCCCAGCATTTT; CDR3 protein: CASSHGENGNQPQHF
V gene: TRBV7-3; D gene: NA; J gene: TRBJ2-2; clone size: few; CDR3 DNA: TGTGCCAGCAGCCCCCGAGGCTCGACGAACACCGGGGAGCTGTTTTTT; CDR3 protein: CASSPRGSTNTGELFF
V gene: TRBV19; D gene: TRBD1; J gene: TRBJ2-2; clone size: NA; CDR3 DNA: TGTGCCAGTAGTCCGCAGGGGGTCGGGGAGCTGTTTTTT; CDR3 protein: CASSPQGVGELFF
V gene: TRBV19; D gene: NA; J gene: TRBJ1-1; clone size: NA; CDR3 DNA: TGTGCCAGTAGTATAGAGAGCGAAGCTTTCTTT; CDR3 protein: CASSIESEAFF
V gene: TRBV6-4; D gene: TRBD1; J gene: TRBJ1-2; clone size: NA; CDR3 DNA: TGTGCCAGCAGCGACGACCTCGGGACAGGGGTAGGAGGCTACACCTTC; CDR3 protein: CASSDDLGTGVGGYTF
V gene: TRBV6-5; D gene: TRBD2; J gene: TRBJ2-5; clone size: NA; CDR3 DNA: TGTGCCAGCAGTCCACTAGCGGGGGGAGGGGAGACCCAGTACTTC; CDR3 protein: CASSPLAGGGETQYF
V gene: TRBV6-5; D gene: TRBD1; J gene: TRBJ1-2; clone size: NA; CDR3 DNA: TGTGCCAGCAGATCAACCGACCACAGGGGAGGCTACACCTTC; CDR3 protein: CASRSTDHRGGYTF
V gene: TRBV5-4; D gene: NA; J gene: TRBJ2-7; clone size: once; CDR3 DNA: TGTGCCAGCAGCATCCCTACAGTGAACGAGCAGTACTTC; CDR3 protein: CASSIPTVNEQYF
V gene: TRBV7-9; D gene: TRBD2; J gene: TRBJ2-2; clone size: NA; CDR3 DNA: TGTGCCAGCAGCCCGAGCGGGGGGGCCACCGGGGAGCTGTTTTTT; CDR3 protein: CASSPSGGATGELFF
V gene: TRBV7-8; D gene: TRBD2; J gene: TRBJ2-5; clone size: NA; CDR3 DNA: TGTGCCAGCAGCTTAGCCCTAGCGGGCCGAAAAGAGACCCAGTACTTC; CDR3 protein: CASSLALAGRKETQYF
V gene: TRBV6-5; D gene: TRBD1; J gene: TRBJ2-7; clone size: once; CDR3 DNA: TGTGCCAGCAGTTACTCCCGGGACAGCTTCTACGAGCAGTACTTC; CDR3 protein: CASSYSRDSFYEQYF
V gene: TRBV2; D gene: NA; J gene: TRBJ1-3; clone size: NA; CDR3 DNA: TGTGCCAGCAGTGAGGTCGGGGGTCCGGGAAACACCATATATTTT; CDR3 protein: CASSEVGGPGNTIYF
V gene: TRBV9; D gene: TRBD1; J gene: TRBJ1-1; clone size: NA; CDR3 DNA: TGTGCCAGCAGCGTGGGGACAGGAACGGACACTGAAGCTTTCTTT; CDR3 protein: CASSVGTGTDTEAFF
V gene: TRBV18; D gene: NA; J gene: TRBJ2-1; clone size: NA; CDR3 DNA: TGTGCCAGCTCACAGGGGCAGAATGAGCAGTTCTTC; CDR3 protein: CASSQGQNEQFF
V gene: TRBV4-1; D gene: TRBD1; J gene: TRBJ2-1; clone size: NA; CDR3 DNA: TGCGCCAGCAGCCAAGAGGTGGGACAGGGGTTTGATGAGCAGTTCTTC; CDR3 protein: CASSQEVGQGFDEQFF
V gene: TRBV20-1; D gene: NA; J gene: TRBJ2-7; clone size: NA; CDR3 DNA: TGCAGTGCCCCTAGGGGCTACGAGCAGTACTTC; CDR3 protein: CSAPRGYEQYF
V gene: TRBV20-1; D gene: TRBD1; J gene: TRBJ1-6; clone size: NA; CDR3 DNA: TGCAGTGCCCTCGACAGGGTTGCTCACTTT; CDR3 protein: CSALDRVAHF
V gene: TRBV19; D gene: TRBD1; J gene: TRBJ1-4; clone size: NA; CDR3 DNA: TGTGCCAGTGCACCGGGACAGACTAATGAAAAACTGTTTTTT; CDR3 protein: CASAPGQTNEKLFF
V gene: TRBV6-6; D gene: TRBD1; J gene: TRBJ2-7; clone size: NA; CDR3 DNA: TGTGCCAGCACCCTTCCGGGACAGGAGTACGAGCAGTACTTC; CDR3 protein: CASTLPGQEYEQYF
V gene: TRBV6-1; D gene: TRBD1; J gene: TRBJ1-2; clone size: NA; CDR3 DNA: TGTGCCAGCAGTGTTAGGACAGGGGATGGCTACACCTTC; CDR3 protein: CASSVRTGDGYTF
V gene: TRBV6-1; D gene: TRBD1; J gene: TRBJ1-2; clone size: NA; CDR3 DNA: TGTGCCAGCAGTGAAGGGGACAGATTCTATGGCTACACCTTC; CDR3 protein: CASSEGDRFYGYTF
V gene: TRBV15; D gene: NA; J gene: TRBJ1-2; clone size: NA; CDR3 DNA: TGTGCCACCAGCAGAGATACGAGGGAAGGCTACACCTTC; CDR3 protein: CATSRDTREGYTF
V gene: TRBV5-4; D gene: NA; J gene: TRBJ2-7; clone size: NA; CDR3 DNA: TGTGCCAGCAGCTTGGAGTCAAAAGGGGTCGAGCAGTACTTC; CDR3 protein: CASSLESKGVEQYF
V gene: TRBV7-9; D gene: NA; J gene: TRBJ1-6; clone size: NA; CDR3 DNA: TGTGCCAGCAGCTCCTCAAGACAGATCGCGGATTCACCCCTCCACTTT; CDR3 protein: CASSSSRQIADSPLHF
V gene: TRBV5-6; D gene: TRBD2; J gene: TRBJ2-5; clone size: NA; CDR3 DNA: TGTGCCAGCAGCCCCAGCGGGGGGAACCAAGAGACCCAGTACTTC; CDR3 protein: CASSPSGGNQETQYF
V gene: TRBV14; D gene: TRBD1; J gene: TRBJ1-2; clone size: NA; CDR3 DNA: TGTGCCAGCAGCCAATGGGACAGCGGCTATGGCTACACCTTC; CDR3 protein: CASSQWDSGYGYTF
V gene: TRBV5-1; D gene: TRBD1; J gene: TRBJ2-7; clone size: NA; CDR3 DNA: TGCGCCAGCAGCTTGATTGGACAGGGGAACGACGAGCAGTACTTC; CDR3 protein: CASSLIGQGNDEQYF
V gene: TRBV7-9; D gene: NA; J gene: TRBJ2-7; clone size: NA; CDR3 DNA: TGTGCCAGCAGCTTAGATACTACGCATCCGCAGTACTTC; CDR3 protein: CASSLDTTHPQYF